This record concerns one T cell receptor (beta chain) sequence. Its antigen specificity is not known. It has no much larger one-base neighbor in the sample; base qualities were not kept. V lost 1 base and J lost 0 bases; the stretch between them is 11 bases long. The CDR1 and CDR2 encoded by the germline V gene are SGHRS and YFSETQ. The CDR3 measures 16 amino acids from cysteine to phenylalanine. CDR3 DNA only is kept here, 48 bases in frame from base 1. This record belongs to a study of blood T cell repertoires in COVID-19 (dated by TCRdb to the early 2020s). Study-level background: Samples covering the acute and convalescent phases of COVID-19 were provided by collaborators in the United States, Italy and Spain. The material from the prospective study consisted of cDNA or gDNA derived from T cells, B-cell-depleted T cells, or PBMCs. Subjects who had been exposed to COVID-19, were actively infected with it, or had recovered from it provided the deeply sampled blood TCRbeta repertoires that made up the dataset. The repertoires were released in a freely available public database intended as a resource for research on the immune response to SARS-CoV-2. A de-identified subject ID, COVID-19 status, age in years and sex were almost always included in the sample metadata. Where available, HLA class I and class II types were taken from metadata supplied by the sample provider and were not determined by assay-based typing. The samples were drawn from the first 160 participants of the ongoing ImmuneRACE study and from 1,200 or so subjects provided by 6 global collaborators.

Each collaborating institution followed its own protocols to collect whole blood in K2EDTA tubes. For TCRbeta analysis, collaborator samples were shipped as frozen whole blood, as isolated PBMCs, or as DNA extracted from either sample type. Results the study describes overall, beyond this receptor: How much clinical and demographic metadata was included differed by source and by participant, and the metadata was provided uncurated.

TCRbeta CDR3 regions were amplified from genomic DNA using the immunoSEQ Assay, a bias-controlled multiplex PCR. Per the source publication's procedure: The number of nucleated cells in each sample was estimated from the amplification of reference gene primers within the assay. Sequence reads were collapsed and filtered to measure the absolute abundance of every unique TCRbeta CDR3 rearrangement. For each sample, productive Simpson clonality was calculated as the square root of Simpson's diversity index across productive rearrangements. This immuneACCESS table, as held by TCRdb, lists in-frame sequences with V and J called but not all clones. Of the missing ones, under half trace to an unresolved V gene in checked studies; the others have no known cause. The V and J calls and clone size are taken from that table; D and trimming were inferred from the DNA. In all, the sample holds approximately 200,000 clones, and approximately 82% of those were seen once. The top ten clones comprise 6.5% to 8.5% of the sample.

Sequenced: peripheral blood. This TCR derives from a human donor with acute or convalescent COVID-19. The donor label of this sample is uncertain. The receptor chain draws on TRBV5-1 and TRBJ1-3; a tentative D match to TRBD1 spans 6 bases. CDR3 loop: CASSLQGKTSGNTIYF. The DNA sequence follows: TGCGCCAGCAGCTTGCAGGGGAAAACCTCTGGAAACACCATATATTTT. Full variable domain (CDR3 extended with the reference TRBV5-1 and TRBJ1-3 proteins): KAGVTQTPRYLIKTRGQQVTLSCSPISGHRSVSWYQQTPGQGLQFLFEYFSETQRNKGNFPGRFSGRQFSNSRSEMNVSTLELGDSALYLCASSLQGKTSGNTIYFGEGSWLTVV.